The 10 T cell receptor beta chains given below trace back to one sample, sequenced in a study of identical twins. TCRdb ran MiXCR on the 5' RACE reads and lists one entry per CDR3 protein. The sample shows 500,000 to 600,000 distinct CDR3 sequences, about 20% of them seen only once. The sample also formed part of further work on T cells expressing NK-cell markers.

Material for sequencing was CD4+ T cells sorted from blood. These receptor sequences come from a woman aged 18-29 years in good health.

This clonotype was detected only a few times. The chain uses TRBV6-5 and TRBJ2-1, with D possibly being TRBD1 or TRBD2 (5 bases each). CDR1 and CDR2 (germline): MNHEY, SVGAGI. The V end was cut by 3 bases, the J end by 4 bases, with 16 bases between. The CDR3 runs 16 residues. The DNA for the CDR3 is TGTGCCAGCAGTTATTTGGGGACGGGGAATTACAATGAGCAGTTCTTC. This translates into CASSYLGTGNYNEQFF.

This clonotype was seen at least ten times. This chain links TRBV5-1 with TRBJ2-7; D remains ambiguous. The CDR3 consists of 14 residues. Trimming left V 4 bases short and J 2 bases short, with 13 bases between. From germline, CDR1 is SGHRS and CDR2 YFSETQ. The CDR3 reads CASSPRGSAYEQYF. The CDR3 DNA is TGCGCCAGCAGCCCGAGAGGCTCCGCCTACGAGCAGTACTTC.

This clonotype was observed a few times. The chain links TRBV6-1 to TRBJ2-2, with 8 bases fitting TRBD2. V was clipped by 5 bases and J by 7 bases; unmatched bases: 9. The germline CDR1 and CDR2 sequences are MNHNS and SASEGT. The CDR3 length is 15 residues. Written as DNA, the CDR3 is TGTGCCAGCAGTCCCCGAGGGGCGGGAGGCGGGGAGCTGTTTTTT. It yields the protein CASSPRGAGGGELFF.

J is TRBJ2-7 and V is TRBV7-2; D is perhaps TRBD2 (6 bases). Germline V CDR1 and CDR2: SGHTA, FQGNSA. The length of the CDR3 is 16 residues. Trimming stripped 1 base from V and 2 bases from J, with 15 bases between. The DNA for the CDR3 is TGTGCCAGCAGCTTAGAGGCCGGGAGTACCACCTACGAGCAGTACTTC. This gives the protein CASSLEAGSTTYEQYF.

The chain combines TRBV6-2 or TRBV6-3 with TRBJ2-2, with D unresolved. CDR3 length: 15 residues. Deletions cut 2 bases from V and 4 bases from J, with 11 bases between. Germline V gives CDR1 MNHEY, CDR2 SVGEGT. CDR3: CASSYGLVGTGELFF. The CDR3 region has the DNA TGTGCCAGCAGTTACGGTCTAGTCGGCACCGGGGAGCTGTTTTTT.

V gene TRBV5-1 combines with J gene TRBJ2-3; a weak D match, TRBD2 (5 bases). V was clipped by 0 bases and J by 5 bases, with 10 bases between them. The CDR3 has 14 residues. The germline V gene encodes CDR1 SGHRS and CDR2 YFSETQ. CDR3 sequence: CASSLEGAGDTQYF. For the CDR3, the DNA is TGCGCCAGCAGCTTGGAAGGCGCGGGAGATACGCAGTATTTT.

CDR3 region: CASSYGPAGRETQYF. CDR3 in DNA: TGTGCCAGCAGTTACGGACCCGCGGGGCGAGAGACCCAGTACTTC. The V and J genes are TRBV6-5 and TRBJ2-5, with D perhaps matching TRBD2 (6 bases). Germline V lookup: CDR1 MNHEY, CDR2 SVGAGI. V lost 2 bases to trimming and J lost 4 bases, with 14 bases between them. This CDR3 is 15 amino acids long.

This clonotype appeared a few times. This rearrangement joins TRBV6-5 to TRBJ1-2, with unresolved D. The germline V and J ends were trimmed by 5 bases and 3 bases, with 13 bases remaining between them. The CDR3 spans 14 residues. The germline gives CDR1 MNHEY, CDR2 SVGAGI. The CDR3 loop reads CASSLGQLDYGYTF. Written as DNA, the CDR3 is TGTGCCAGCAGTCTCGGGCAACTTGACTATGGCTACACCTTC.

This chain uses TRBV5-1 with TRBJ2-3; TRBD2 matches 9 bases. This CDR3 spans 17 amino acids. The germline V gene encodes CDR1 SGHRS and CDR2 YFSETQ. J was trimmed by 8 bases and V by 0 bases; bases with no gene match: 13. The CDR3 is CASSLVGGGAVMGTQYF. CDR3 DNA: TGCGCCAGCAGCTTGGTCGGCGGGGGGGCCGTGATGGGTACGCAGTATTTT.

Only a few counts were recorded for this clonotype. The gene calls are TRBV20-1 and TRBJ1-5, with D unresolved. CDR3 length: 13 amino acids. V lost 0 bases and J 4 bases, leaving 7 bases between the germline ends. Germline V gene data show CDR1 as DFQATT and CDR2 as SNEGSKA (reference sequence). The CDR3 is CSARDPFNQPQHF. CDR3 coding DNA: TGCAGTGCTAGAGATCCGTTTAATCAGCCCCAGCATTTT.